This T cell receptor beta chain was obtained from a study of PD-1 blockade in classical Hodgkin lymphoma. Libraries were prepared by immunoSEQ multiplex PCR; TCRdb keeps only in-frame clonotypes and omits some of them. The sample holds 25,000 to 40,000 clones, 82% seen once. This CDR3 is 15 amino acids long. From germline, CDR1 is SGHDN and CDR2 FVKESK. The germline V and J ends were trimmed by 1 base and 1 base, with 8 bases remaining between them. About this clone: Other DNA variants within this sample encode the same CDR3.

All the patients suffered relapse after autologous stem cell transplantation, and brentuximab vedotin exposure differed. The sequencing here drew on peripheral blood mononuclear cells (PBMCs), taken at baseline. This TCR derives from a human donor with classical Hodgkin lymphoma. The V call is TRBV14, the J call TRBJ2-1, with D perhaps TRBD2 (6 bases). The DNA for the CDR3 is TGTGCCAGCAGCCAAGTCGGGGGATCCTACAATGAGCAGTTCTTC. Protein product: CASSQVGGSYNEQFF.